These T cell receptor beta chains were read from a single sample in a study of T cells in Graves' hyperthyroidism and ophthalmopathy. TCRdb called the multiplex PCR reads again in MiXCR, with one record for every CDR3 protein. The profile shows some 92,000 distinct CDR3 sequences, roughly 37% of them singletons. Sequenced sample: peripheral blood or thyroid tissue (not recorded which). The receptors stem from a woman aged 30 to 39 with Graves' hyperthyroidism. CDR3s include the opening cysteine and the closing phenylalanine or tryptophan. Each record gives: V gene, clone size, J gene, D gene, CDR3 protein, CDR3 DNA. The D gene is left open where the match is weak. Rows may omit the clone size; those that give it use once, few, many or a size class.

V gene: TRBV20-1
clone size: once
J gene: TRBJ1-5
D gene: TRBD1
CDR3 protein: CSASSGTASNQPQHF
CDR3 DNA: TGCAGTGCCAGCAGTGGGACAGCAAGCAATCAGCCCCAGCATTTT

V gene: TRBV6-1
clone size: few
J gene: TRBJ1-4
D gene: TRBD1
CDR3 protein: CASSFFTGGNRFEKLFF
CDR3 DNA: TGTGCCAGCAGTTTTTTTACAGGGGGGAATAGGTTTGAAAAACTGTTTTTT

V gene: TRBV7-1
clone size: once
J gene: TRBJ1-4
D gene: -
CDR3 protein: CASSVREATNEKLFF
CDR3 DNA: TGTGCCAGCAGCGTCAGAGAGGCAACTAATGAAAAACTGTTTTTT

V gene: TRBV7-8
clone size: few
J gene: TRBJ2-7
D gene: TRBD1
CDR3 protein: CASHCRGTQNTYEQYF
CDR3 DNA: TGTGCCAGCCATTGCAGGGGGACACAAAACACCTACGAGCAGTACTTC

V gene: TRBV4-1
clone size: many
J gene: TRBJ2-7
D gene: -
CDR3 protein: CASSQDPRVEQYF
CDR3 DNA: TGCGCCAGCAGCCAAGATCCCAGGGTCGAGCAGTACTTC

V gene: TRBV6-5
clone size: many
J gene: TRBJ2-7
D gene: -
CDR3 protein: CASSDQGTFDEQYF
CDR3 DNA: TGTGCCAGCAGTGATCAGGGGACTTTCGACGAGCAGTACTTC

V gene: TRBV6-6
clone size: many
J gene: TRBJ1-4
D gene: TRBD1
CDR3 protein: CASRTGTGENEKLFF
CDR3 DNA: TGTGCCAGCAGGACCGGGACAGGGGAAAATGAAAAACTGTTTTTT

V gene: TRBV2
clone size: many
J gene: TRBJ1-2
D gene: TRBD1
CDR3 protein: CASIDRVSVYGYTF
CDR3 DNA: TGTGCCAGCATAGACAGGGTTAGTGTCTATGGCTACACCTTC

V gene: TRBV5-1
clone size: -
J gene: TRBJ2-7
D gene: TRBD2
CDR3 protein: CASKLAGVNEQYF
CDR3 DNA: TGCGCCAGCAAACTAGCGGGAGTAAACGAGCAGTACTTC

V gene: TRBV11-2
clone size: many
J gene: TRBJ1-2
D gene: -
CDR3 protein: CASSSGQNYGYTF
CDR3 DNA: TGTGCCAGCAGCTCCGGACAGAACTATGGCTACACCTTC

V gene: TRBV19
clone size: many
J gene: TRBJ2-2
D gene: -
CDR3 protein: CASRGRRVRNTGELFF
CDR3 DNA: TGTGCCAGTAGAGGGCGGAGGGTTAGGAACACCGGGGAGCTGTTTTTT

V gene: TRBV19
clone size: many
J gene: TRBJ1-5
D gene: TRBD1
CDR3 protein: CASSPGQGTNQPQHF
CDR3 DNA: TGTGCCAGTAGTCCGGGACAGGGGACCAATCAGCCCCAGCATTTT

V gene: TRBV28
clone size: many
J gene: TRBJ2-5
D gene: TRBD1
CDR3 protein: CASSLTSGTVVGETQYF
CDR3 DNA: TGTGCCAGCAGTTTAACCTCCGGGACAGTGGTAGGGGAGACCCAGTACTTC

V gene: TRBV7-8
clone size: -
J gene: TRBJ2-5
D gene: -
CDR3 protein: CAWSPLLGGETQYF
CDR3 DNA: TGTGCCTGGAGTCCACTACTAGGGGGAGAGACCCAGTACTTC

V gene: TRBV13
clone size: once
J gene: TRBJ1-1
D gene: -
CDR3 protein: CASSLGGPVAFF
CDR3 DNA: TGTGCCAGCAGCTTAGGGGGCCCCGTAGCTTTCTTT

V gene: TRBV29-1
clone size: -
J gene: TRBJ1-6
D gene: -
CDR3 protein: CSAPTGGVDSPLHF
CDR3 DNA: TGCAGCGCCCCGACAGGCGGGGTCGATTCACCCCTCCACTTT

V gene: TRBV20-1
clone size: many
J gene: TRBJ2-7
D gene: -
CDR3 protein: CSARVDGRPYEQYF
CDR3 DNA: TGCAGTGCTAGAGTTGATGGCAGGCCCTACGAGCAGTACTTC

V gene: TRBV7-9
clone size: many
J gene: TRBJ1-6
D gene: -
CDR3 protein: CASSRTGIHNSPLHF
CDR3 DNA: TGTGCCAGCAGCCGGACCGGGATTCATAATTCACCCCTCCACTTT

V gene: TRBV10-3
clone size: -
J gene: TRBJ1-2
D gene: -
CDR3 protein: CAISEGGRAGYTF
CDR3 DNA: TGTGCCATCAGTGAAGGTGGCAGGGCTGGCTACACCTTC

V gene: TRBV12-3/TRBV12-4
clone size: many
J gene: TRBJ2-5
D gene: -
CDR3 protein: CASSLGTQETQYF
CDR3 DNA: TGTGCCAGCAGTTTGGGGACCCAAGAGACCCAGTACTTC

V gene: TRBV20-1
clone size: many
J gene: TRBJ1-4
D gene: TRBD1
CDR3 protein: CSAPGTGGEKLFF
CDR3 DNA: TGCAGTGCGCCCGGGACAGGGGGGGAAAAACTGTTTTTT

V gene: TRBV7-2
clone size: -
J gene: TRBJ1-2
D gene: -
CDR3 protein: CASSSDYGVGYTF
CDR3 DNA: TGTGCCAGCAGCTCAGACTACGGGGTAGGCTACACCTTC

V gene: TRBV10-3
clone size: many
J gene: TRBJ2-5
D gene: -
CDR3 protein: CAISELERETQYF
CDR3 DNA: TGTGCCATCAGTGAGCTTGAGAGGGAGACCCAGTACTTC

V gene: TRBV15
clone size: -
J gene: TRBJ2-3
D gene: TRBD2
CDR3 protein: CATSRVRDYPTDTQYF
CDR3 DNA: TGTGCCACCAGCAGAGTCCGGGACTACCCCACAGATACGCAGTATTTT

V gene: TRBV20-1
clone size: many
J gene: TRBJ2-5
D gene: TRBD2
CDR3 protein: CSARGVAGGPKTQYF
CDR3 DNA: TGCAGTGCTAGAGGGGTAGCGGGAGGGCCCAAGACCCAGTACTTC

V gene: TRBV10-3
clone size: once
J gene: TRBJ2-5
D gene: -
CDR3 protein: CATAVFGLLQETQYF
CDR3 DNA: TGTGCCACCGCCGTATTTGGACTGCTGCAAGAGACCCAGTACTTC

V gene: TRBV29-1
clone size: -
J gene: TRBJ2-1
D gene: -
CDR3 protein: CSVERDTNYNEQFF
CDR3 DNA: TGCAGCGTTGAGAGGGACACTAACTACAATGAGCAGTTCTTC

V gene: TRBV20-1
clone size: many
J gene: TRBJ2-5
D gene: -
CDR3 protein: CSASGSGETQYF
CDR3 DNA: TGCAGTGCTAGCGGGAGTGGGGAGACCCAGTACTTC

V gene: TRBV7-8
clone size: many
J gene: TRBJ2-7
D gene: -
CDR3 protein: CASSSPGVSDYEQYF
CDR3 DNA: TGTGCCAGCAGCTCTCCGGGGGTCTCAGACTACGAGCAGTACTTC

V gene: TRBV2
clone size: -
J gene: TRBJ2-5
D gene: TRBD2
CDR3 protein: CANTLLAGGQETQYF
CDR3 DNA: TGTGCCAACACCCTACTAGCGGGCGGGCAAGAGACCCAGTACTTC

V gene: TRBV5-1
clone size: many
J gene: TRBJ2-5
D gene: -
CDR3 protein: CASSLEAPGWETQYF
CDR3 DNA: TGCGCCAGCAGCTTGGAAGCCCCCGGTTGGGAGACCCAGTACTTC

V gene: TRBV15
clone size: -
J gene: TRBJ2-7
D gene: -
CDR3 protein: CATSSLLDGEQYF
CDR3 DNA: TGTGCCACCAGCAGCTTATTGGATGGCGAGCAGTACTTC

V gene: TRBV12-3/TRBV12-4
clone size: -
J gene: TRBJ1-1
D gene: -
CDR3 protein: CAIAKWGNTEAFF
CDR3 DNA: TGTGCCATCGCGAAATGGGGAAACACTGAAGCTTTCTTT

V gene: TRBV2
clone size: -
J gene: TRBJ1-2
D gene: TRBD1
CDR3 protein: CASSATGVEYGYTF
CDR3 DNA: TGTGCCAGCAGCGCAACAGGGGTAGAATATGGCTACACCTTC

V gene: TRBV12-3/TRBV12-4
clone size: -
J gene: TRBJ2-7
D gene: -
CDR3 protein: CASSSSLNEQYF
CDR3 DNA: TGTGCCAGCAGTTCGTCTCTCAACGAGCAGTACTTC

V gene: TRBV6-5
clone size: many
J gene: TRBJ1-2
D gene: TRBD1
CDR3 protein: CASSYTTGGEGGGYTF
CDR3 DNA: TGTGCCAGCAGTTACACCACAGGGGGCGAGGGGGGTGGCTACACCTTC

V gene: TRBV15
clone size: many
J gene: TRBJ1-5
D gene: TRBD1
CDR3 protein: CATSLPNEAGTGIDQPQHF
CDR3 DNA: TGTGCCACCAGCCTCCCGAACGAAGCCGGGACAGGGATTGATCAGCCCCAGCATTTT

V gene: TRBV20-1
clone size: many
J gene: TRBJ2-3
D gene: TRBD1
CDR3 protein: CSARSRTGGDTQYF
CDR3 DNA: TGCAGTGCTAGATCCCGGACAGGAGGCGATACGCAGTATTTT

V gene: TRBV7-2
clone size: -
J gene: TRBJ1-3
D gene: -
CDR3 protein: CASSTQPGSGNTIYF
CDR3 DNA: TGTGCCAGCAGCACTCAGCCGGGCTCAGGAAACACCATATATTTT

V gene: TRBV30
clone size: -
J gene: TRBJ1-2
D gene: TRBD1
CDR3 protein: CAWSVLNRGRYYGYTF
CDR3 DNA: TGTGCCTGGAGTGTGTTGAACAGGGGGCGGTACTATGGCTACACCTTC

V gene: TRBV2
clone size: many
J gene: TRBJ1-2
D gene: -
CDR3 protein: CASSDFWAGYTF
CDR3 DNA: TGTGCCAGCAGTGATTTTTGGGCCGGCTACACCTTC

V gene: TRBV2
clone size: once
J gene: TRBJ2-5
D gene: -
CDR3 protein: CASEGRTEAFFGQGLETQYF
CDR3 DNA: -

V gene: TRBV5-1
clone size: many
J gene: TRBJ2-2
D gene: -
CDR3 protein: CASRLGSGELFF
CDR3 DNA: TGCGCCAGCAGGCTGGGAAGCGGGGAGCTGTTTTTT

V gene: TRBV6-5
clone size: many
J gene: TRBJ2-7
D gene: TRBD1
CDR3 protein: CASSRGLYEQYF
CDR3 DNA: TGTGCCAGCAGCAGGGGGCTATACGAGCAGTACTTC

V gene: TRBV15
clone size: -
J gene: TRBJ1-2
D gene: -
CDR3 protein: CATSRDATGGYGYTF
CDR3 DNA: TGTGCCACCAGCAGAGATGCTACCGGGGGCTATGGCTACACCTTC